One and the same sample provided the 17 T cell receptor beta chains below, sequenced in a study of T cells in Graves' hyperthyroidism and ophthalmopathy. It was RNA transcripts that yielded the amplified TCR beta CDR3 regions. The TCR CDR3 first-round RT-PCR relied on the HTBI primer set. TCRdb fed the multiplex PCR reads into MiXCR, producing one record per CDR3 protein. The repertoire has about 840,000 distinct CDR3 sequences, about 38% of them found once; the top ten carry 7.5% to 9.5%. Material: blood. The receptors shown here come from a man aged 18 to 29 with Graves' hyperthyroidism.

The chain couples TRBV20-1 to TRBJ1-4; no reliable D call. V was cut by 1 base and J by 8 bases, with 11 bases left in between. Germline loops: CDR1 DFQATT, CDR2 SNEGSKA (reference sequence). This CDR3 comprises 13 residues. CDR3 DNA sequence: TGCAGTGCTAGAGGTGGGAGTCGGGAAAAACTGTTTTTT. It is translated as CSARGGSREKLFF.

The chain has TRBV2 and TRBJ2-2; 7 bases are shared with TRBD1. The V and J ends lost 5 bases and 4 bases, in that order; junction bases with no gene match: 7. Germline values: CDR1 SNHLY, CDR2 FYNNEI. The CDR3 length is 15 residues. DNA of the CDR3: TGTGCCAGCAGTTACGTCGACAGGGCCACCGGGGAGCTGTTTTTT. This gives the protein CASSYVDRATGELFF.

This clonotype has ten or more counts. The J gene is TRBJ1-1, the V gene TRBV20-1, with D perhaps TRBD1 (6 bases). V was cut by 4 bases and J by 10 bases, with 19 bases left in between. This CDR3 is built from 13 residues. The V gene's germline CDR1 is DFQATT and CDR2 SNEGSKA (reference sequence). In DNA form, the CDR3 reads TGCAGTGCTAAGTTACAGGGATTCGGGTCAGCTTTCTTT. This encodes CSAKLQGFGSAFF.

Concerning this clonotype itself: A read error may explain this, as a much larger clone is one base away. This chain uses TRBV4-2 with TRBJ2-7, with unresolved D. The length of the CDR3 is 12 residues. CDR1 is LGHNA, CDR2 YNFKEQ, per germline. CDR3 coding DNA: TGTGCCAGCGGCCAAGATTGGCACGAGCAGTACTTC. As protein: CASGQDWHEQYF.

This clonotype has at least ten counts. CDR3 DNA sequence: TGTGCCAGCGGAATGGTAGGGACTGGGGCCAACGTCCTGACTTTC. Translation gives CASGMVGTGANVLTF. The chain uses TRBV6-1 and TRBJ2-6; the D is unclear. The germline gives CDR1 MNHNS, CDR2 SASEGT. V lost 8 bases, J lost 2 bases, and 13 bases lay in between. The length of the CDR3 is 15 residues.

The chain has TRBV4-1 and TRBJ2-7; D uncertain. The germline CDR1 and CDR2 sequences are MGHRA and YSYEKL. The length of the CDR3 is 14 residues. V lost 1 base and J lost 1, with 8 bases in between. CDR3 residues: CASSQVSTSYEQYF. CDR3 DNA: TGCGCCAGCAGCCAAGTTAGCACGTCCTACGAGCAGTACTTC.

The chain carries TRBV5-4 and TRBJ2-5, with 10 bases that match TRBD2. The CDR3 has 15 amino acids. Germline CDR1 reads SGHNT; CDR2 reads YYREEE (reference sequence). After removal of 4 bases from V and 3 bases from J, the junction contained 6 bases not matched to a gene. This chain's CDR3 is CASSPGGLAKETQYF. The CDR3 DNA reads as TGTGCCAGCAGCCCGGGGGGACTAGCGAAAGAGACCCAGTACTTC.

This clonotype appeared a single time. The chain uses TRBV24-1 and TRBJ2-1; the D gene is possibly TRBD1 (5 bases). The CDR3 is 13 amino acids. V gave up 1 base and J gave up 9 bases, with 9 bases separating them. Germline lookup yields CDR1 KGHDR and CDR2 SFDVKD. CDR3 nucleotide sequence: TGTGCCACCAGTGATTTCGGTCAGGGTGAGCAGTTCTTC. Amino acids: CATSDFGQGEQFF.

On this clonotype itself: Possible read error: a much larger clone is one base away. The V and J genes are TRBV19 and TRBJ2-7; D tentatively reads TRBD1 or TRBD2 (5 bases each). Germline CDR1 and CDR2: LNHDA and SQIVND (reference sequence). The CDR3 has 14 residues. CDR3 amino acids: CVSSIDRWDHEQYF. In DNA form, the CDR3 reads TGTGTCAGTAGTATAGATCGGTGGGACCACGAGCAGTACTTC.

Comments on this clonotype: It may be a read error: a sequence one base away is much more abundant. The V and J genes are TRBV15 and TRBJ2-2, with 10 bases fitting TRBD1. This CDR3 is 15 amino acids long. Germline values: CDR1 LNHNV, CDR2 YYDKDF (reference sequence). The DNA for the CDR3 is TGTGCCGCCCGAGGAGGGACAGGGGTTACCGGGGAGATGTTTTTT. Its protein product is CAARGGTGVTGEMFF.

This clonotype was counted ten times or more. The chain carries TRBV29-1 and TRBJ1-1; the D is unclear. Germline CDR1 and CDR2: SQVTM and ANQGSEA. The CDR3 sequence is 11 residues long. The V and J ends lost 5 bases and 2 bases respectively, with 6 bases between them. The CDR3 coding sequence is TGCAGCGTTCGGGGAAACACTGAAGCTTTCTTT. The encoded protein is CSVRGNTEAFF. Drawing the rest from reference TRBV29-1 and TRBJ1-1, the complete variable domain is SAVISQKPSRDICQRGTSLTIQCQVDSQVTMMFWYRQQPGQSLTLIATANQGSEATYESGFVIDKFPISRPNLTFSTLTVSNMSPEDSSIYLCSVRGNTEAFFGQGTRLTVV.

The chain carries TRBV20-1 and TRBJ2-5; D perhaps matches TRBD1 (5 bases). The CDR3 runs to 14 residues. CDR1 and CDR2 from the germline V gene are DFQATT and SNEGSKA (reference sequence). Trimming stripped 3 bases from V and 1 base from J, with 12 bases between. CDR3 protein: CSASWGPSQETQYF. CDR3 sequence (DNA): TGCAGTGCTAGCTGGGGCCCATCCCAAGAGACCCAGTACTTC.

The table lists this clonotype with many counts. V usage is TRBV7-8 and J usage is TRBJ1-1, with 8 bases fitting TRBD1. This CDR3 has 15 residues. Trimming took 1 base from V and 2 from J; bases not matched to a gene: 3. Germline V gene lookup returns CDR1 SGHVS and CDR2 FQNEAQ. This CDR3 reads CASSLGTGYNTEAFF. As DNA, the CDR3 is TGTGCCAGCAGCTTAGGGACAGGGTATAACACTGAAGCTTTCTTT.

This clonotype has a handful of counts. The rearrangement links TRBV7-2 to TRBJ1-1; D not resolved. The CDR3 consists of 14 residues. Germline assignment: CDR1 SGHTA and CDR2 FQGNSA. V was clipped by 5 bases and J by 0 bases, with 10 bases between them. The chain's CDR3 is CASSLTHMNTEAFF. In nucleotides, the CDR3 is TGTGCCAGCAGCCTGACACATATGAACACTGAAGCTTTCTTT.

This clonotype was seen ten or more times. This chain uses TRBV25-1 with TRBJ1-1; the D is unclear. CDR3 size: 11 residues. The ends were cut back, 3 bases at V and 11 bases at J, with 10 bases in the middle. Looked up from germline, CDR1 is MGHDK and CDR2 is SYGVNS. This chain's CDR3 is CASSDRRVAFF. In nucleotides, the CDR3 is TGTGCCAGCAGTGATAGACGAGTCGCTTTCTTT.

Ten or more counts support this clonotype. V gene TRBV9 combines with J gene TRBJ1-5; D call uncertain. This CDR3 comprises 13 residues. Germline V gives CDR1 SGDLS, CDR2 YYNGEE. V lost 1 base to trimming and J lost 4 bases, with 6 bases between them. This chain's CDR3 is CASSVQENQPQHF. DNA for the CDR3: TGTGCCAGCAGCGTACAGGAAAATCAGCCCCAGCATTTT.

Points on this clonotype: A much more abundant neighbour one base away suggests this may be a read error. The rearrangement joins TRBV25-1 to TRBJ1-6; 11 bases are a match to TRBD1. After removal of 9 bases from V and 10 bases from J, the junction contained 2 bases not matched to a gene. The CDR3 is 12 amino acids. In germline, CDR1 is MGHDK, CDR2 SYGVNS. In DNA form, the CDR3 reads TGTGCCAGAAGGGACAGGGGGTCACCCCTCCACTTT. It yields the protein CARRDRGSPLHF.